A selection of T cell receptor beta chains follows, all from one sample in a study of memory CD4+ T cells and cytomegalovirus serostatus. Clones were sequenced by immunoSEQ multiplex PCR, and TCRdb holds only the in-frame ones, with some missing. The sample yields fewer than 90,000 clones, 75% to 85% seen once. The sequenced sample was memory CD4+ T cells from blood. These TCRs come from an adult in good health and CMV-seropositive. CDR3s include the opening cysteine and the closing phenylalanine or tryptophan. Each record gives: J gene, V gene, clone size, CDR3 length, D gene, CDR3 DNA, CDR3 protein. D genes are given only for firm matches. Only some rows state a clone size, as once, few, many or a class for expanded clones.

j_gene: TRBJ2-7
v_gene: TRBV14
abundance: NA
len: 14
d_gene: NA
CDR3nt: TGTGCCAGCAGCCAAGATGGGGCCTCCTACGAGCAGTACTTC
CDR3aa: CASSQDGASYEQYF

j_gene: TRBJ2-4
v_gene: TRBV7-2
abundance: NA
len: 13
d_gene: TRBD1
CDR3nt: TGTGCCAGCAGCTCGGACAGGGGGGACATTCAGTACTTC
CDR3aa: CASSSDRGDIQYF

j_gene: TRBJ2-3
v_gene: TRBV28
abundance: NA
len: 14
d_gene: NA
CDR3nt: TGTGCCAGCAAGGCAGGTACTAGCACAGATACGCAGTATTTT
CDR3aa: CASKAGTSTDTQYF

j_gene: TRBJ1-2
v_gene: TRBV28
abundance: many
len: 12
d_gene: NA
CDR3nt: TGTGCCAGCAGTTTCACTAACTATGGCTACACCTTC
CDR3aa: CASSFTNYGYTF

j_gene: TRBJ1-2
v_gene: TRBV6-1
abundance: few
len: 13
d_gene: TRBD1
CDR3nt: TGTGCCAGCAGTGCCGGGACAGTCTATGGCTACACCTTC
CDR3aa: CASSAGTVYGYTF

j_gene: TRBJ2-7
v_gene: TRBV10-1
abundance: NA
len: 14
d_gene: TRBD1
CDR3nt: TGCGCCAGCAGTGAGGGACAGGGAACGACCGAGCAGTACTTC
CDR3aa: CASSEGQGTTEQYF

j_gene: TRBJ1-5
v_gene: TRBV27
abundance: once
len: 16
d_gene: NA
CDR3nt: TGTGCCAGCAGTTTGGGTTCGAATTTGGGCAATCAGCCCCAGCATTTT
CDR3aa: CASSLGSNLGNQPQHF

j_gene: TRBJ1-4
v_gene: TRBV15
abundance: NA
len: 14
d_gene: NA
CDR3nt: TGTGCCACCAGCAGAGATTTCCCGGTGGCGAAACTGTTTTTT
CDR3aa: CATSRDFPVAKLFF

j_gene: TRBJ1-4
v_gene: TRBV2
abundance: NA
len: 14
d_gene: NA
CDR3nt: TGTGCCAGCAGAAGGGGGGCAGCTAATGAAAAACTGTTTTTT
CDR3aa: CASRRGAANEKLFF

j_gene: TRBJ1-1
v_gene: TRBV11-2
abundance: NA
len: 15
d_gene: NA
CDR3nt: TGTGCCAGCAGCTTAGTAGTTGGGACAAATAAAGAAGCTTTCTTT
CDR3aa: CASSLVVGTNKEAFF

j_gene: TRBJ1-3
v_gene: TRBV5-1
abundance: NA
len: 17
d_gene: TRBD1
CDR3nt: TGCGCCAGCAGCTTGGCTGGGACAGCCCTATCTGGAAACACCATATATTTT
CDR3aa: CASSLAGTALSGNTIYF

j_gene: TRBJ2-1
v_gene: TRBV11-3
abundance: NA
len: 14
d_gene: TRBD2
CDR3nt: TGTGCCAGCAGCTTCAGGGCGGGAGTTAATGAGCAGTTCTTC
CDR3aa: CASSFRAGVNEQFF

j_gene: TRBJ1-5
v_gene: TRBV19
abundance: NA
len: 13
d_gene: NA
CDR3nt: TGTGCCAGTAGTGGGGGGCCTTTTCAGCCCCAGCATTTT
CDR3aa: CASSGGPFQPQHF

j_gene: TRBJ1-5
v_gene: TRBV19
abundance: NA
len: 15
d_gene: NA
CDR3nt: TGTGCCAGTAGTATTAACCTCGGGGGCAATCAGCCCCAGCATTTT
CDR3aa: CASSINLGGNQPQHF

j_gene: TRBJ2-1
v_gene: TRBV29-1
abundance: once
len: 16
d_gene: NA
CDR3nt: TGCAGCCTTAGCTTCGACAGGGAGGCGTCCTACAATGAGCAGTTCTTC
CDR3aa: CSLSFDREASYNEQFF

j_gene: TRBJ1-4
v_gene: TRBV7-2
abundance: NA
len: 14
d_gene: NA
CDR3nt: TGTGCCAGCAGCTCTTCCGGGACCAACGAAAAACTGTTTTTT
CDR3aa: CASSSSGTNEKLFF

j_gene: TRBJ1-4
v_gene: TRBV5-1
abundance: few
len: 14
d_gene: NA
CDR3nt: TGCGCCAGCCCATGGGTCCGCGGAGGTGAAAAACTGTTTTTT
CDR3aa: CASPWVRGGEKLFF

j_gene: TRBJ1-5
v_gene: TRBV10-3
abundance: NA
len: 13
d_gene: NA
CDR3nt: TGTGCCATCAGACAGGGTTACGGGCAGCCCCAGCATTTT
CDR3aa: CAIRQGYGQPQHF

j_gene: TRBJ2-7
v_gene: TRBV20-1
abundance: NA
len: 11
d_gene: NA
CDR3nt: TGCAGTGCCTACGGCGATTACGAGCAGTACTTC
CDR3aa: CSAYGDYEQYF

j_gene: TRBJ1-6
v_gene: TRBV9
abundance: NA
len: 13
d_gene: NA
CDR3nt: TGTGCCAGCACTGGGCAGGATAATTCACCCCTCCACTTT
CDR3aa: CASTGQDNSPLHF

j_gene: TRBJ1-1
v_gene: TRBV20-1
abundance: NA
len: 11
d_gene: NA
CDR3nt: TGCAGTGCTAGCTCAGGGTTCGGAGCTTTCTTT
CDR3aa: CSASSGFGAFF

j_gene: TRBJ2-3
v_gene: TRBV11-2
abundance: NA
len: 16
d_gene: NA
CDR3nt: TGTGCCAGCAGCCCTGAGGGCTCTTCTAGCACAGATACGCAGTATTTT
CDR3aa: CASSPEGSSSTDTQYF

j_gene: TRBJ1-2
v_gene: TRBV18
abundance: NA
len: 17
d_gene: TRBD1
CDR3nt: TGTGCCAGCTCACAATGGACAGGGGGCTTAGGGTACTATGGCTACACCTTC
CDR3aa: CASSQWTGGLGYYGYTF

j_gene: TRBJ2-5
v_gene: TRBV10-3
abundance: NA
len: 15
d_gene: TRBD2
CDR3nt: TGTGCCATCAGTGAGTCTACTAGCGAGGGAGAGACCCAGTACTTC
CDR3aa: CAISESTSEGETQYF

j_gene: TRBJ2-1
v_gene: TRBV18
abundance: NA
len: 16
d_gene: TRBD1
CDR3nt: TGTGCCAGCTCACCCCTCAGAGGGGGCGCGAGCAATGAGCAGTTCTTC
CDR3aa: CASSPLRGGASNEQFF

j_gene: TRBJ1-3
v_gene: TRBV5-1
abundance: NA
len: 15
d_gene: NA
CDR3nt: TGCGCCAGCAGCTTTCAGGGACTGGCTGGAAACACCATATATTTT
CDR3aa: CASSFQGLAGNTIYF

j_gene: TRBJ2-2
v_gene: TRBV5-6
abundance: NA
len: 17
d_gene: TRBD2
CDR3nt: TGTGCCAGCAGCTTGGCCATGGGGCAGCGGGGAACCGGGGAGCTGTTTTTT
CDR3aa: CASSLAMGQRGTGELFF

j_gene: TRBJ2-7
v_gene: TRBV18
abundance: NA
len: 15
d_gene: NA
CDR3nt: TGTGCCAGCTCACCACGAAACGGACCGAATTTCGAGCAGTACTTC
CDR3aa: CASSPRNGPNFEQYF

j_gene: TRBJ2-1
v_gene: TRBV6-1
abundance: NA
len: 13
d_gene: TRBD2
CDR3nt: TGTGCCAGCAGTGAACTTCAGACTAGCGTTACGTTCTTC
CDR3aa: CASSELQTSVTFF

j_gene: TRBJ2-3
v_gene: TRBV11-2
abundance: NA
len: 14
d_gene: NA
CDR3nt: TGTGCCAGCAGCTTAGGCACGAGGGCAGATACGCAGTATTTT
CDR3aa: CASSLGTRADTQYF

j_gene: TRBJ2-1
v_gene: TRBV4-2
abundance: NA
len: 15
d_gene: TRBD2
CDR3nt: TGTGCCAGCAGCCTCAGAGCGGGGGGGAGGAATGAGCAGTTCTTC
CDR3aa: CASSLRAGGRNEQFF

j_gene: TRBJ1-4
v_gene: TRBV9
abundance: NA
len: 14
d_gene: NA
CDR3nt: TGTGCCAGCAGCCCCTTAACAACTAATGAAAAACTGTTTTTT
CDR3aa: CASSPLTTNEKLFF

j_gene: TRBJ1-1
v_gene: TRBV6-5
abundance: NA
len: 15
d_gene: NA
CDR3nt: TGTGCCAGCAGTTACTTCTGGGGCGGGAACACTGAAGCTTTCTTT
CDR3aa: CASSYFWGGNTEAFF

j_gene: TRBJ1-1
v_gene: TRBV2
abundance: NA
len: 14
d_gene: NA
CDR3nt: TGTGCCAGCAGACGACAGCCAGAGTGGGCTGAAGCTTTCTTT
CDR3aa: CASRRQPEWAEAFF

j_gene: TRBJ2-3
v_gene: TRBV4-2
abundance: NA
len: 15
d_gene: TRBD2
CDR3nt: TGTGCCAGCAGCCAAGAAGAGCGGGGGCCAGATACGCAGTATTTT
CDR3aa: CASSQEERGPDTQYF

j_gene: TRBJ2-5
v_gene: TRBV19
abundance: NA
len: 17
d_gene: TRBD2
CDR3nt: TGTGCCAGTAGTATAGGGGGCGGGGGGTCCCACCAAGAGACCCAGTACTTC
CDR3aa: CASSIGGGGSHQETQYF

j_gene: TRBJ1-3
v_gene: TRBV28
abundance: NA
len: 14
d_gene: NA
CDR3nt: TGTGCCAGCAACAGGGCTGGCTCTGGAAACACCATATATTTT
CDR3aa: CASNRAGSGNTIYF

j_gene: TRBJ1-6
v_gene: TRBV7-9
abundance: few
len: 15
d_gene: NA
CDR3nt: TGTGCCAGCAGCTCCGGGGGCTTGGGCAGGTCACCCCTCCACTTT
CDR3aa: CASSSGGLGRSPLHF

j_gene: TRBJ1-5
v_gene: TRBV5-5
abundance: NA
len: 15
d_gene: TRBD1
CDR3nt: TGTGCCAGCAGCCTCCTTGCAGGGGGGGGACAGCCCCAGCATTTT
CDR3aa: CASSLLAGGGQPQHF

j_gene: TRBJ2-1
v_gene: TRBV19
abundance: NA
len: 16
d_gene: NA
CDR3nt: TGTGCCACTAGCCTGGAAGGCGCCTTCTCCTACAATGAGCAGTTCTTC
CDR3aa: CATSLEGAFSYNEQFF

j_gene: TRBJ1-5
v_gene: TRBV7-9
abundance: once
len: 13
d_gene: NA
CDR3nt: TGTGCCAGCAGCTTGGACCGCAATCAGCCCCAGCATTTT
CDR3aa: CASSLDRNQPQHF

j_gene: TRBJ1-2
v_gene: TRBV4-1
abundance: NA
len: 14
d_gene: NA
CDR3nt: TGCGCCAGCAGCCATTTGGGGGCGCCTCAAGGCTACACCTTC
CDR3aa: CASSHLGAPQGYTF

j_gene: TRBJ1-5
v_gene: TRBV18
abundance: NA
len: 16
d_gene: NA
CDR3nt: TGTGCCAGCTCAGAAGGTGGACGGGGACCGAATCAGCCCCAGCATTTT
CDR3aa: CASSEGGRGPNQPQHF

j_gene: TRBJ1-3
v_gene: TRBV5-1
abundance: NA
len: 15
d_gene: NA
CDR3nt: TGCGCCAGCAGCCCCAATCGAAACTCTGGAAACACCATATATTTT
CDR3aa: CASSPNRNSGNTIYF

j_gene: TRBJ2-1
v_gene: TRBV5-1
abundance: NA
len: 11
d_gene: NA
CDR3nt: TGCGCTAGTGGCAGCTACAATGAGCAGTTCTTC
CDR3aa: CASGSYNEQFF

j_gene: TRBJ1-4
v_gene: TRBV19
abundance: NA
len: 15
d_gene: NA
CDR3nt: TGTGCCAGTAGTATTTTGGCAGCCGGAAATGAAAAACTGTTTTTT
CDR3aa: CASSILAAGNEKLFF

j_gene: TRBJ2-2
v_gene: TRBV5-6
abundance: NA
len: 14
d_gene: TRBD1
CDR3nt: TGTGCCAGCGGGCGGACAGGTTTGACCGGGGAGCTGTTTTTT
CDR3aa: CASGRTGLTGELFF

j_gene: TRBJ2-2
v_gene: TRBV4-3
abundance: NA
len: 16
d_gene: NA
CDR3nt: TGCGCCAGCAGCCAAGATCCGACGGGAAACACCGGGGAGCTGTTTTTT
CDR3aa: CASSQDPTGNTGELFF

j_gene: TRBJ1-2
v_gene: TRBV5-4
abundance: NA
len: 12
d_gene: NA
CDR3nt: TGTGCCAGCAGCTACGATAACTATGGCTACACCTTC
CDR3aa: CASSYDNYGYTF

j_gene: TRBJ2-3
v_gene: TRBV30
abundance: NA
len: 14
d_gene: NA
CDR3nt: TGTGCCTCACCCGGCCGGGGGGCAGCAGATACGCAGTATTTT
CDR3aa: CASPGRGAADTQYF

j_gene: TRBJ2-1
v_gene: TRBV5-1
abundance: NA
len: 15
d_gene: TRBD2
CDR3nt: TGCGCCAGCAGCTTGTTGGGGGGGGGAAGCAATGAGCAGTTCTTC
CDR3aa: CASSLLGGGSNEQFF

j_gene: TRBJ1-4
v_gene: TRBV7-9
abundance: NA
len: 14
d_gene: NA
CDR3nt: TGTGCCAGCAGCTTGGGGCAGGATAATGAAAAACTGTTTTTT
CDR3aa: CASSLGQDNEKLFF

j_gene: TRBJ2-1
v_gene: TRBV5-1
abundance: NA
len: 15
d_gene: TRBD2
CDR3nt: TGCGCCAGCAGCCCCGGACTAGCCGCAGTTAATGAGCAGTTCTTC
CDR3aa: CASSPGLAAVNEQFF

j_gene: TRBJ1-4
v_gene: TRBV27
abundance: NA
len: 15
d_gene: TRBD1
CDR3nt: TGTGCCAGCAGTTCCAACAGGGGGGGAAAAGAAAAACTGTTTTTT
CDR3aa: CASSSNRGGKEKLFF

j_gene: TRBJ1-6
v_gene: TRBV30
abundance: NA
len: 15
d_gene: NA
CDR3nt: TGTGCCTCCCGGGACGGCAGCTCCTATAATTCACCCCTCCACTTT
CDR3aa: CASRDGSSYNSPLHF

j_gene: TRBJ1-5
v_gene: TRBV2
abundance: NA
len: 13
d_gene: NA
CDR3nt: TGTGCCAGCATGCAGTTGCTTGATCAGCCCCAGCATTTT
CDR3aa: CASMQLLDQPQHF

j_gene: TRBJ1-5
v_gene: TRBV2
abundance: once
len: 12
d_gene: NA
CDR3nt: TGTGCCACCGCCAAGGCCCTTCAGCCCCAGCATTTT
CDR3aa: CATAKALQPQHF

j_gene: TRBJ1-2
v_gene: TRBV19
abundance: NA
len: 13
d_gene: NA
CDR3nt: TGTGCCAGTAGTATGCACAACAACTATGGCTACACCTTC
CDR3aa: CASSMHNNYGYTF

j_gene: TRBJ1-5
v_gene: TRBV28
abundance: NA
len: 15
d_gene: NA
CDR3nt: TGTGCCAGCATTCTTAGAGGGACCAGCAATCAGCCCCAGCATTTT
CDR3aa: CASILRGTSNQPQHF